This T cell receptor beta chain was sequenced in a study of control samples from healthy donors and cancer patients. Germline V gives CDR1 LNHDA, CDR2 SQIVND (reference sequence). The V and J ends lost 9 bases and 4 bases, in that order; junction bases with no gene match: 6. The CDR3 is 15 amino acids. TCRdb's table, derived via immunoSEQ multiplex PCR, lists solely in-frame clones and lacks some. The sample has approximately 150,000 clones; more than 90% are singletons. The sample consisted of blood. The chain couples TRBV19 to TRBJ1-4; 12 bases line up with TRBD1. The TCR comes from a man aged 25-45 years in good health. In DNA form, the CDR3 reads TGTGCCAGCCGGGACAGGGGGCACGTTAATGAAAAACTGTTTTTT. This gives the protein CASRDRGHVNEKLFF.